In this sample, the clone carrying this T cell receptor (beta chain) turned up once. Only in-frame clones appear in the TCRdb table, and some are missing; sequencing was by immunoSEQ multiplex PCR. The sample has under 250,000 clones, about 80% seen once. The data are from a study of blood T cell repertoires in COVID-19. Looking at the study overall: Acute-phase and convalescent COVID-19 samples originated in the United States, Italy and Spain.

J gave up 5 bases and V 6 bases, and 6 bases lay outside the gene matches. Germline-derived CDR1 and CDR2 are MDHEN and SYDVKM. This CDR3 comprises 14 residues. This receptor was taken from a man aged 50 or older with active or convalescent COVID-19. What was sequenced was peripheral blood. The genes are TRBV28 and TRBJ1-5, with TRBD1 matching 8 bases. The CDR3 loop is CASRPPGGHQPQHF. CDR3 coding DNA: TGTGCCAGCAGACCCCCAGGGGGCCATCAGCCCCAGCATTTT.